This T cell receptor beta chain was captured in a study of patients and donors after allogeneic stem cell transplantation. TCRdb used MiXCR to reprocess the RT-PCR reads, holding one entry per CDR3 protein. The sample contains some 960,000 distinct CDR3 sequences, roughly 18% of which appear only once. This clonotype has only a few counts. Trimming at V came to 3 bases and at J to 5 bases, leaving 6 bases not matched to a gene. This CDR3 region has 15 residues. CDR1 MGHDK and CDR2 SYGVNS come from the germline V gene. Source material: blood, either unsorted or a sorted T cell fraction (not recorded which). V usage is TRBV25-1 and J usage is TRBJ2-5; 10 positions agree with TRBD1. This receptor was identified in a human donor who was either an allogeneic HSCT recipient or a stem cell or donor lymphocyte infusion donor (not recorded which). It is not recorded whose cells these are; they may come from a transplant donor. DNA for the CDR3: TGTGCCAGCAGTGAGGGACAGGGGATGAGGGAGACCCAGTACTTC. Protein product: CASSEGQGMRETQYF.